A single sample gave rise to the 20 T cell receptor beta chains below, sequenced in a study of low-dose radiotherapy and immunotherapy resistance in tumors (dated by TCRdb to between 2021 and 2023). TCRdb shows the sequencer as Illumina HiSeq 2500. Superscript III and a set of TRAV- and TRBV-specific primers were used to synthesize first-strand cDNA, so that both TCRalpha and TCRbeta chains were covered. A roughly 20-cycle PCR with Phusion amplified the TCRs, pairing a constant-region primer with the adapter that was attached to the V primers. The public reads were quality trimmed at Q25 with fastp and then assembled into clones with MiXCR by TCRdb, keeping productive beta chains. Rows matching on CDR3 protein sequence are summarized as one entry with the most common DNA and genes. The sample includes nearly 60,000 distinct CDR3 sequences, with about 23% observed a single time. The top ten constitute approximately 6.7% of the sample.

Per the publication, the time point label means: after trial treatment. Read against the paper, the sample's treatment or condition label means: LDRT plus nivolumab, ipilimumab, low-dose cyclophosphamide and aspirin (RACIN trial). The sample consisted of PBMCs, taken after low-dose radiotherapy plus immunotherapy. The receptors shown here come from a male donor with prostate cancer.

This clonotype appeared many times. This chain connects TRBV3-1 to TRBJ2-1; TRBD2 aligns across 9 bases. The CDR3 is 14 amino acids. V trimming: 1 base; J trimming: 10 bases; junction bases outside the gene matches: 5. Looked up from germline, CDR1 is LGHDT and CDR2 is YNNKEL (reference sequence). The CDR3 sequence: CASSQGGGAKEQFF. The CDR3 DNA reads as TGTGCCAGCAGCCAAGGCGGGGGGGCCAAAGAGCAGTTCTTC.

The V gene is TRBV6-1, the J gene TRBJ2-2; 7 bases align to TRBD1. Germline trimming cut 5 bases from V and 2 bases from J; bases unmatched to any gene: 5. The CDR3 sequence is 15 residues long. The germline V gene encodes CDR1 MNHNS and CDR2 SASEGT. Here the CDR3 DNA reads TGTGCCAGCAGTTACAGGGGATCCAACACCGGGGAGCTGTTTTTT. Translating gives CASSYRGSNTGELFF.

This chain links TRBV6-4 with TRBJ2-4, with TRBD2 matching 14 bases. V dropped 5 bases and J dropped 3; count of bases not matched to a gene: 9. This CDR3 contains 18 residues. The germline gives CDR1 MRHNA, CDR2 SNTAGT. As DNA, the CDR3 is TGTGCCAGCAGTCCTGCCGGGACTAGCGGGAGCTTCAAAAACATTCAGTACTTC. This translates into CASSPAGTSGSFKNIQYF.

The table lists this clonotype with many counts. The chain is built from TRBV6-2 or TRBV6-3 and TRBJ1-5; perhaps TRBD1 as D (6 bases). Trimming took off 5 bases at V and 7 bases at J, with 15 bases between the two ends. Looked up from germline, CDR1 is MNHEY and CDR2 is SVGEGT. The CDR3 length is 14 residues. The CDR3 region is CASSEIDGGQPQHF. The DNA for the CDR3 is TGTGCCAGCAGTGAGATTGACGGGGGCCAGCCCCAGCATTTT.

This clonotype showed up many times. The chain links TRBV7-9 to TRBJ1-2; 10 bases line up with TRBD1. The CDR3 extends over 17 amino acids. Germline V CDR1 and CDR2: SEHNR, FQNEAQ (reference sequence). The J segment lost 0 bases and the V segment lost 6 bases, leaving 10 bases of the junction unmatched. The CDR3 reads CASSPDRGLRANYGYTF. In DNA form, the CDR3 reads TGTGCCAGCAGTCCCGACAGGGGGCTACGAGCTAACTATGGCTACACCTTC.

This clonotype showed up many times. The chain carries TRBV2 and TRBJ1-5; D gene uncertain. Trimming shortened V by 1 base and J by 2 bases, and 3 bases separated the two germline ends. This CDR3 contains 13 residues. Germline V gives CDR1 SNHLY, CDR2 FYNNEI. The CDR3 DNA is TGTGCCAGCAGTGAAGGGGGCAATCAGCCCCAGCATTTT. This encodes CASSEGGNQPQHF.

The chain combines TRBV5-1 with TRBJ2-3; D not resolved. CDR3 length: 15 residues. Germline V gene sequence: CDR1 SGHRS, CDR2 YFSETQ. V was shortened by 3 bases and J by 2 bases, with 13 bases between the two germline ends. The CDR3 DNA sequence: TGCGCCAGCAGCTCGGGCCCGTCGAACACAGATACGCAGTATTTT. Translation gives CASSSGPSNTDTQYF.

This clonotype has ten or more counts. The chain couples TRBV6-2 or TRBV6-3 to TRBJ1-2; no reliable D call. The CDR3 spans 14 residues. Trimming pared 0 bases from V and 8 bases from J, leaving 13 bases between. The V gene's germline CDR1 is MNHEY and CDR2 SVGEGT. CDR3 amino acids: CASSYSLGSVGYTF. The CDR3 DNA reads TGTGCCAGCAGTTACTCTCTGGGTTCGGTGGGCTACACCTTC.

This clonotype was recorded many times. The rearrangement joins TRBV28 to TRBJ2-3; D is possibly TRBD1 (9 bases). CDR1 MDHEN and CDR2 SYDVKM come from the germline V gene. This CDR3 comprises 18 residues. V was trimmed by 6 bases and J by 2 bases, leaving 24 bases between them. The chain's CDR3 is CASSPGQGLVISTDTQYF. In DNA, the CDR3 is TGTGCCAGCAGCCCGGGACAGGGACTAGTCATTTCCACAGATACGCAGTATTTT.

This clonotype was seen a few times. This chain links TRBV29-1 with TRBJ2-7, with 7 bases aligning to TRBD1. Germline-derived CDR1 and CDR2 are SQVTM and ANQGSEA. V lost 0 bases and J lost 0; bases outside the gene matches: 8. This CDR3 has 16 amino acids. CDR3 sequence: CSVEDPTGQLSYEQYF. The CDR3 DNA sequence: TGCAGCGTTGAAGATCCCACGGGACAGCTCTCCTACGAGCAGTACTTC.

This clonotype was observed at least ten times. The genes are TRBV12-3 or TRBV12-4 and TRBJ1-5; D gene uncertain. Trimming shortened V by 6 bases and J by 0 bases, and 9 bases separated the two germline ends. This CDR3 region has 14 residues. CDR3 protein: CASSYGSSNQPQHF. The CDR3 DNA reads TGTGCCAGCAGCTACGGAAGTAGCAATCAGCCCCAGCATTTT.

The genes are TRBV3-1 and TRBJ2-5; TRBD1 aligns across 11 bases. CDR3 length equals 16 residues. Germline lookup yields CDR1 LGHDT and CDR2 YNNKEL (reference sequence). With V trimmed by 4 bases and J by 7 bases, 11 bases remained unmatched. The CDR3 DNA reads TGTGCCAGCAGCCCGGACAGGGGGCGGGACGCCTCGACCCAGTACTTC. Protein sequence: CASSPDRGRDASTQYF.

This clonotype has a count of ten or more. This sequence joins TRBV2 and TRBJ1-1; no firm D call. Per germline, CDR1 SNHLY and CDR2 FYNNEI. The CDR3 covers 14 residues. Trimming shortened V by 1 base and J by 8 bases, and 14 bases separated the two germline ends. The CDR3 here is CASSEEGGFSEAFF. In DNA form, the CDR3 reads TGTGCCAGCAGTGAAGAAGGCGGGTTCAGCGAAGCTTTCTTT.

The chain carries TRBV5-6 and TRBJ2-5; D is possibly TRBD1 (8 bases). V was trimmed by 4 bases and J by 4 bases, leaving 14 bases between them. This CDR3 is built from 14 residues. The germline CDR1 and CDR2 sequences are SGHDT and YYEEEE. The DNA for the CDR3 is TGTGCCAGCAGCGGAAACAGGGGGGGAGAGACCCAGTACTTC. This translates into CASSGNRGGETQYF.

With respect to this clonotype: It is likely a read error: a sequence one base away is far more abundant. This rearrangement joins TRBV10-1 to TRBJ2-4; 11 nucleotides align to TRBD2. Germline assignment: CDR1 WNHNN and CDR2 SYGVQD (reference sequence). V was pared by 0 bases and J by 13 bases, with 11 bases of the junction left unmatched. The CDR3 covers 16 residues. CDR3 in DNA: TGCGCCAGCAGTGAGTCTAGCGGGAGGGCCGGTAATGAGCAGTACTTC. It yields the protein CASSESSGRAGNEQYF.

Many counts were recorded for this clonotype. The rearrangement uses TRBV6-2 or TRBV6-3 and TRBJ2-5; D is undetermined. This CDR3 contains 12 residues. CDR1 is MNHEY and CDR2 is SVGEGT in the germline V gene. Trimming left V 5 bases short and J 1 base short, with 5 bases between. CDR3 in amino acids: CASSDLQETQYF. In nucleotides, the CDR3 is TGTGCCAGCAGTGATCTCCAAGAGACCCAGTACTTC.

This clonotype appeared many times. The rearrangement uses TRBV5-8 and TRBJ1-1; 8 positions agree with TRBD1. This CDR3 contains 15 residues. Germline values: CDR1 SGHTS, CDR2 YDEGEE. Trimming cost V 4 bases and J 1 base; bases outside gene matches: 6. The chain's CDR3 is CASSPRTGSNTEAFF. CDR3 nucleotides: TGTGCCAGCAGCCCCCGGACAGGGTCGAACACTGAAGCTTTCTTT.

The rearrangement joins TRBV20-1 to TRBJ1-6; the match to TRBD1 covers 7 bases. Germline CDR1 DFQATT, CDR2 SNEGSKA (reference sequence). This CDR3 is built from 14 residues. The V and J ends lost 3 bases and 7 bases, in that order; junction bases with no gene match: 6. The CDR3 region has the DNA TGCAGTGCTAGGGAAGGGACAGCAAATTCACCCCTCCACTTT. This codes for CSAREGTANSPLHF.

This clonotype was seen at least ten times. The chain joins TRBV20-1 to TRBJ1-6, with D perhaps matching TRBD1 (5 bases). V was shortened by 6 bases and J by 8 bases, with 17 bases between the two germline ends. In germline, CDR1 is DFQATT, CDR2 SNEGSKA (reference sequence). This CDR3 is 14 amino acids long. The CDR3 DNA sequence: TGCAGTGCCAAGGCAGACGGGGCCTATTCACCCCTCCACTTT. This sequence encodes CSAKADGAYSPLHF.

In its sample, this clonotype was seen many times. CDR3 sequence: CASSYQAKNIQYF. The CDR3 region has the DNA TGTGCCAGCAGTTACCAAGCCAAAAACATTCAGTACTTC. This chain links TRBV7-2 with TRBJ2-4; D gene unclear. Per germline, CDR1 SGHTA and CDR2 FQGNSA. CDR3 size: 13 residues. V gave up 6 bases and J gave up 0 bases, with 6 bases separating them.